This T cell receptor (beta chain) was sequenced during a study of beta chain features in type 1 diabetes. Overall study: When patients were set against healthy donors, age, gender and cell yields were similar. General study results and limits: The similarity of naive, central memory and Treg TCRB repertoires appeared greater among patients than among healthy donors. Moderate but significant shortening of TCRB CDR3s was recorded in all four CD4+ subsets from Type 1 diabetes patients.

Investigators reverse transcribed all isolated RNA, so they sequenced expressed TCRB transcripts. About 4 million reads per sample were averaged for naive, central memory and regulatory samples. Measured with immunoSEQ multiplex PCR; TCRdb has only the in-frame clones, and not every one. The table lists about 190,000 clones, approximately 7.8% of them singletons. Trimming removed 7 bases from V and 2 bases from J, with 18 bases in between. The CDR3 has 16 amino acids. CDR1 is MDHEN and CDR2 is SYDVKM in the germline V gene. This clone has just a few counts. Its cognate antigen is unknown. The source material was central memory CD4+ T cells from blood. This receptor was taken from a woman in her thirties or forties with type 1 diabetes. J is TRBJ2-4 and V is TRBV28, with a possible D match to TRBD2 (6 bases). The CDR3 bases are TGTGCCAGCAATGCCGCAACCGGGAGAACCAAAAACATTCAGTACTTC. Encoded protein: CASNAATGRTKNIQYF.